A single sample gave rise to the 19 T cell receptor beta chains below, sequenced in a study of read filtering for tumor transcriptome and immune sequencing. The library was built from roughly 400 ng RNA with molecular barcoded adaptors for alpha/delta and beta/gamma chains. Via MiXCR, TCRdb re-called the reads, giving one row per CDR3 protein. Seen here are tens of thousands of distinct CDR3 sequences, 20% to 25% observed once, and the top ten hold 15% to 20%. Material: a population of CD138-negative cells sorted from bone marrow. The receptors were sampled from a donor aged 40 or over with multiple myeloma.

At least ten counts were recorded for this clonotype. V gene TRBV5-1 combines with J gene TRBJ1-2; D unclear. Deletions cut 4 bases from V and 4 bases from J, with 17 bases between. Germline V gives CDR1 SGHRS, CDR2 YFSETQ. This CDR3 has 15 residues. The CDR3 sequence: CASSTGRTDIYGYTF. In nucleotides, the CDR3 is TGCGCCAGCAGCACGGGGAGGACCGACATCTATGGCTACACCTTC.

About this clonotype itself: A read error may explain this, as a much larger clone is one base away. The chain uses TRBV6-6 and TRBJ2-3, with D perhaps given as TRBD1 or TRBD2 (5 bases each). The CDR3 sequence is 17 residues long. Germline V gives CDR1 MNHNY, CDR2 SVGAGI (reference sequence). CDR3 loop: CASSYSSGTTRTDAQYF. The CDR3, as DNA: TGTGCCAGCAGTTACTCGTCCGGGACCACTCGCACAGATGCGCAGTATTTT.

There are many counts of this clonotype. One junction end disagrees with the germline gene, perhaps due to a read error. The V call is TRBV11-2, the J call TRBJ2-5, with D possibly TRBD1 on 5 matching bases. The CDR3 length is 14 residues. The germline gives CDR1 SGHAT, CDR2 FQNNGV. CDR3 loop: CASSLQGQEETQCF. In nucleotides, the CDR3 is TGTGCCAGCAGCCTCCAGGGCCAGGAAGAGACCCAGTGCTTC.

This chain links TRBV19 with TRBJ2-7; the match to TRBD1 covers 12 bases. J lost 5 bases, V lost 5 bases, and 4 bases had no gene match. The CDR3 runs 14 residues. Germline V gene sequence: CDR1 LNHDA, CDR2 SQIVND (reference sequence). The DNA of the CDR3 is TGTGCCAGTAGTTCCGGGACAGGGGGCGACGAGCAGTACTTC. Amino acids: CASSSGTGGDEQYF.

This clonotype was counted ten times or more. The J gene is TRBJ1-1, the V gene TRBV6-5; 7 bases align to TRBD1. V gave up 6 bases and J gave up 6 bases; unmatched junction bases: 7. The CDR3 totals 13 residues. Looked up from germline, CDR1 is MNHEY and CDR2 is SVGAGI. The CDR3 region is CASRLTGRAEAFF. DNA for the CDR3: TGTGCCAGCAGGTTGACAGGGCGGGCTGAAGCTTTCTTT.

This chain uses TRBV5-1 with TRBJ1-1; 7 bases agree with TRBD1. The CDR3 spans 12 residues. With 4 bases clipped from V and 11 bases from J, the junction kept 8 bases outside the gene matches. Per germline, CDR1 SGHRS and CDR2 YFSETQ. The CDR3 DNA is TGCGCCAGCAGCCGGGACAGTACGTTGGCTTTCTTT. The encoded protein is CASSRDSTLAFF.

This clonotype was counted ten times or more. This chain joins TRBV14 and TRBJ1-1; maybe TRBD1 (6 bases). CDR3 length: 15 amino acids. Trimming took 4 bases from V and 5 from J, leaving 17 bases between them. In germline, CDR1 is SGHDN, CDR2 FVKESK. The CDR3 loop reads CASSPSVGGRTEAFF. The CDR3 DNA is TGTGCCAGCAGCCCCTCCGTTGGGGGGCGAACTGAAGCTTTCTTT.

This clonotype was detected many times. A read error may account for a junction end that differs from germline. The chain employs TRBV5-1 and TRBJ2-2; D is unclear. This CDR3 contains 15 residues. The germline V gene encodes CDR1 SGHRS and CDR2 YFSETQ. The CDR3 sequence: CASRPDIANTAELFF. In DNA form, the CDR3 reads TGCGCCAGCAGGCCCGACATAGCCAACACCGCGGAGCTGTTTTTT.

This clonotype was picked up many times. The chain links TRBV4-1 to TRBJ2-5; D uncertain. Trimming cost V 0 bases and J 1 base, with 6 bases left between them. Germline V CDR1 and CDR2: MGHRA, YSYEKL. The CDR3 loop spans 14 amino acids. CDR3 loop: CASSQDDGQETQYF. CDR3 nucleotide sequence: TGCGCCAGCAGCCAAGATGACGGCCAAGAGACCCAGTACTTC.

There are many counts of this clonotype. The chain joins TRBV19 to TRBJ2-7, with D perhaps matching TRBD2 (5 bases). The V gene lost 4 bases and the J gene lost 4 bases, with 8 bases spanning the gap. This CDR3 has 12 residues. The germline V gene has CDR1 LNHDA and CDR2 SQIVND (reference sequence). CDR3 bases: TGTGCCAGTAGTACTGAGGGATACGAGCAGTACTTC. As protein: CASSTEGYEQYF.

This clonotype was picked up many times. In nucleotides, the CDR3 is TGTGCCAGCAGCGCTACTGGACAGGCCTTCGCGGCCCAGTACTTC. It specifies CASSATGQAFAAQYF. The V and J genes are TRBV7-3 and TRBJ2-5; 7 bases agree with TRBD1. V was pared by 5 bases and J by 9 bases, with 15 bases of the junction left unmatched. The V gene's germline CDR1 is SGHTA and CDR2 FQGTGA. This CDR3 comprises 15 residues.

J is TRBJ2-7 and V is TRBV24-1; D might be TRBD2 (7 bases). Trimming took off 5 bases at V and 5 bases at J, with 18 bases between the two ends. The germline V gene has CDR1 KGHDR and CDR2 SFDVKD. The CDR3 runs 15 residues. CDR3: CATSGRGASRHEQYF. In nucleotides, the CDR3 is TGTGCCACCAGTGGCCGGGGGGCCTCCAGACACGAGCAGTACTTC.

About this clonotype: Since no conserved phenylalanine or tryptophan closes the CDR3, a read error is the likely cause. It is unclear where the CDR3 begins or ends on the DNA, so no DNA is shown, and the CDR3 is as TCRdb lists it. The chain has TRBV29-1 and TRBJ2-1; the D call in the table, TRBD1, was not verified against the DNA. The CDR3 region is 13 residues in length, termini included. Germline loops: CDR1 SQVTM, CDR2 ANQGSEA. Here the CDR3 reads CSVGGQGGNEQSI.

The gene calls are TRBV11-2 and TRBJ2-3; the D gene could be TRBD1 or TRBD2 (6 bases each). The germline V gene has CDR1 SGHAT and CDR2 FQNNGV. The CDR3 has 12 residues. Trimming pared 7 bases from V and 11 bases from J, leaving 16 bases between. The CDR3 loop is CASTGGGPKQYF. DNA for the CDR3: TGTGCCAGCACCGGAGGGGGACCGAAGCAGTATTTT.

The chain recombines TRBV5-1 with TRBJ1-1; the match to TRBD1 covers 10 bases. Germline trimming cut 3 bases from V and 4 bases from J; bases unmatched to any gene: 6. Looked up from germline, CDR1 is SGHRS and CDR2 is YFSETQ. The CDR3 consists of 15 residues. The CDR3 here is CASSSGQGFATEAFF. Written as DNA, the CDR3 is TGCGCCAGCAGCTCGGGACAGGGGTTCGCCACTGAAGCTTTCTTT.

This clonotype came up a few times. The V and J genes are TRBV12-3 or TRBV12-4 and TRBJ2-7; D unresolved. V shed 3 bases and J shed 2 bases, with 5 bases lying between them. CDR3 size: 12 residues. CDR3: CASSFDTYEQYF. In DNA, the CDR3 is TGTGCCAGCAGTTTCGACACCTACGAGCAGTACTTC.

With regard to this clonotype: This may come from a read error, since a much larger clone is one base off. V usage is TRBV7-8 and J usage is TRBJ2-5, with D perhaps matching TRBD1 (5 bases). Germline assignment: CDR1 SGHVS and CDR2 FQNEAQ. The CDR3 is 15 amino acids. CDR3 bases: TGTGCCTGCAGCTTAGGTACACTCCCAGGGGAGACCCAGTACTTC. Protein: CACSLGTLPGETQYF.

This clonotype has only a few counts. This chain joins TRBV5-5 and TRBJ2-1, with 7 nucleotides matching TRBD2. Trimming removed 4 bases from V and 8 bases from J; junction bases left unmatched: 18. This CDR3 spans 17 amino acids. The germline gives CDR1 SGHKS, CDR2 YYEKEE (reference sequence). The DNA of the CDR3 is TGTGCCAGCAGCATAAACCAGGGTACGACTAGCATGCATGAGCAGTTCTTC. Translating gives CASSINQGTTSMHEQFF.

In its sample, this clonotype was seen many times. The rearrangement links TRBV6-5 to TRBJ2-7; 7 nucleotides agree with TRBD1. Germline CDR1 reads MNHEY; CDR2 reads SVGAGI. This CDR3 has 12 amino acids. The V gene end was trimmed by 7 bases and the J gene end by 5 bases; junction bases not matched to a gene: 5. The CDR3 sequence is CASKTGVNEQYF. The CDR3, as DNA: TGTGCCAGCAAAACAGGGGTGAACGAGCAGTACTTC.